The present T cell receptor (beta chain) was sequenced within a study of blood T cell repertoires in COVID-19. Across the study: Whether acute or convalescent, the COVID-19 samples came from the United States, Italy and Spain. Sample material is recorded as cDNA or gDNA derived from T cells, B-cell-depleted T cells, or PBMCs.

Per the original methods: Nucleated cell number was recorded as an estimate derived from reference gene primer amplification. Produced via immunoSEQ multiplex PCR; TCRdb's table is partial and in-frame only. V and J calls and clone size come straight from that table; D and trimming were deduced from the DNA. This table holds tens of thousands of clones, almost 85% found once. V lost 1 base, J lost 7 bases, and 7 bases stayed unmatched. This CDR3 is 16 amino acids long. CDR1 is KGHDR and CDR2 is SFDVKD in the germline V gene. The chain combines TRBV24-1 with TRBJ2-3; 10 nucleotides match TRBD2. The source material was peripheral blood. The receptor comes from a man aged 45 to 65 with active or convalescent COVID-19. CDR3: CATSDFTSGASYTQYF. DNA for the CDR3: TGTGCCACCAGTGATTTTACTAGCGGGGCCAGCTATACGCAGTATTTT.